This T cell receptor (beta chain) is from a study of monozygotic twins with inflammatory bowel disease. Findings of the study overall: Versus healthy twins, IBD patients showed fewer clonotypes shared with others, especially with disease activity.

One entry per CDR3 protein, without DNA, is what TCRdb gives after re-calling the 5' RACE reads. The sample totals 300,000 to 400,000 distinct CDR3 sequences; its top ten clones hold just over 2.5%. Germline-derived CDR1 and CDR2 are SQVTM and ANQGSEA. The CDR3 is made up of 16 amino acids. With respect to this clonotype: The antigen remains unidentified.

The chain uses TRBV29-1 and TRBJ1-3. Material for sequencing was blood. The clonotype originates from a human donor with ulcerative colitis or Crohn's disease, or a healthy co-twin of an affected twin (not recorded which). The CDR3 loop reads CSVEDRGVLSGNTIYF. Based on the CDR3 plus reference TRBV29-1 and TRBJ1-3, the full variable domain is SAVISQKPSRDICQRGTSLTIQCQVDSQVTMMFWYRQQPGQSLTLIATANQGSEATYESGFVIDKFPISRPNLTFSTLTVSNMSPEDSSIYLCSVEDRGVLSGNTIYFGEGSWLTVV.